The 32 T cell receptor beta chains below all came from one sample that was sequenced in a study of early T cells in non-severe SARS-CoV-2 infection. In TCRdb, the 5' RACE reads were re-called with MiXCR into one record per CDR3 protein. The table lists over 45,000 distinct CDR3 sequences, 5.6% of them singletons, with under 6% in the top ten. Sequenced input: whole blood. The receptors here all came from an adult who was a healthcare worker with PCR-confirmed SARS-CoV-2 infection or an uninfected control (not recorded which).

This clonotype has a count of ten or more. This chain uses TRBV15 with TRBJ1-1; D remains ambiguous. V lost 1 base to trimming and J lost 11 bases, with 17 bases between them. CDR1 and CDR2 (germline): LNHNV, YYDKDF (reference sequence). This CDR3 spans 14 amino acids. The CDR3 here is CATSRAAGEFKAFF. The CDR3 nucleotides read TGTGCCACCAGCAGAGCGGCCGGGGAGTTTAAGGCTTTCTTT.

This clonotype was detected ten times or more. The gene calls are TRBV29-1 and TRBJ2-7; 8 bases are shared with TRBD1. The CDR3 extends over 13 amino acids. V was clipped by 7 bases and J by 5 bases; unmatched bases: 10. Germline lookup yields CDR1 SQVTM and CDR2 ANQGSEA. DNA for the CDR3: TGCAGCGCCCGGACAGGGAAGCGCAACGAGCAGTACTTC. Its translation: CSARTGKRNEQYF.

This clonotype was counted ten times or more. V usage is TRBV6-1 and J usage is TRBJ2-3; 10 bases agree with TRBD2. The CDR3 is 16 amino acids. The germline CDR1 and CDR2 sequences are MNHNS and SASEGT. The junction had 9 bases not matched to a gene; V was cut back by 4 bases and J by 5 bases. CDR3 nucleotide sequence: TGTGCCAGCAGTGTTCTGAGCGGGGGGGCACTAGATACGCAGTATTTT. Amino acid sequence: CASSVLSGGALDTQYF.

Comments on this clonotype: This could be a read error, since a much larger clone is one nucleotide away. The rearrangement joins TRBV30 to TRBJ2-2; no reliable D call. CDR1 GTSNPN and CDR2 SVGIG come from the germline V gene (reference sequence). CDR3 length equals 11 residues. The CDR3 spells CSWRETGELFF. For the CDR3, the DNA is TGTTCCTGGAGAGAAACCGGGGAGCTGTTTTTT. The entire variable domain, with the rest obtained from reference TRBV30 and TRBJ2-2, is as follows: SQTIHQWPATLVQPVGSPLSLECTVEGTSNPNLYWYRQAAGRGLQLLFYSVGIGQISSEVPQNLSASRPQDRQFILSSKKLLLSDSGFYLCSWRETGELFFGEGSRLTVL.

There are many counts of this clonotype. The chain is built from TRBV5-1 and TRBJ2-3; D is ambiguous. The CDR3 is 15 residues long. Trimming left V 0 bases short and J 6 bases short, with 14 bases between. The germline gives CDR1 SGHRS, CDR2 YFSETQ. CDR3 sequence reads: CASSLVVGTSDTQYF. CDR3 DNA: TGCGCCAGCAGCTTGGTCGTAGGCACCTCGGATACGCAGTATTTT.

This clonotype was observed many times. The rearrangement joins TRBV5-1 to TRBJ2-7, with D perhaps matching TRBD2 (6 bases). Trimming shortened V by 4 bases and J by 7 bases, and 18 bases separated the two germline ends. This CDR3 comprises 14 residues. Germline assignment: CDR1 SGHRS and CDR2 YFSETQ. This chain's CDR3 is CASSLSSVPWEQYF. The CDR3 DNA reads as TGCGCCAGCAGCCTGTCTAGCGTCCCCTGGGAGCAGTACTTC.

This clonotype was counted ten times or more. The J gene is TRBJ1-2, the V gene TRBV6-2 or TRBV6-3, with TRBD1 matching over 8 bases. The CDR3 consists of 16 residues. Losses at the gene ends were 4 bases for V and 4 bases for J; bases not matched to a gene: 11. Germline V CDR1 and CDR2: MNHEY, SVGEGT. CDR3 nucleotides: TGTGCCAGCAGTTGGAGACAGGGGAAATATACCTATGGCTACACCTTC. This translates into CASSWRQGKYTYGYTF.

Ten or more counts support this clonotype. The chain couples TRBV6-1 to TRBJ2-2; 7 bases line up with TRBD1. The CDR3 totals 18 residues. The germline V gene has CDR1 MNHNS and CDR2 SASEGT. With 5 bases clipped from V and 4 bases from J, the junction kept 16 bases outside the gene matches. For the CDR3, the DNA is TGTGCCAGCAGTACACGTATTGGGACAGAGCTTACCACCGGGGAGCTGTTTTTT. Translating it yields CASSTRIGTELTTGELFF.

This clonotype was seen repeatedly, ten times or more. The chain is built from TRBV5-1 and TRBJ2-3; 10 bases line up with TRBD1. The CDR3 is 17 amino acids. V was pared by 3 bases and J by 4 bases, with 11 bases of the junction left unmatched. In germline, CDR1 is SGHRS, CDR2 YFSETQ. The CDR3 DNA sequence: TGCGCCAGCAGCTCTTCACCCGGGACAGGGGTAGCAGATACGCAGTATTTT. It codes for CASSSSPGTGVADTQYF.

V usage is TRBV20-1 and J usage is TRBJ1-1; D not resolved. The germline CDR1 and CDR2 sequences are DFQATT and SNEGSKA (reference sequence). The CDR3 spans 12 residues. V shed 3 bases and J shed 4 bases, with 9 bases lying between them. This CDR3 is CSASPSSTEAFF. CDR3 bases: TGCAGTGCTAGCCCTAGTAGCACTGAAGCTTTCTTT.

The chain recombines TRBV9 with TRBJ1-6, with D unresolved. The CDR3 runs to 16 residues. V lost 0 bases and J 3 bases, leaving 10 bases between the germline ends. The V gene's germline CDR1 is SGDLS and CDR2 YYNGEE. Here the CDR3 DNA reads TGTGCCAGCAGCGTAGCAGGAGGGAGCTATAATTCACCCCTCCACTTT. Encoded protein: CASSVAGGSYNSPLHF.

This clonotype was counted at least ten times. V and J are TRBV29-1 and TRBJ2-1; D possibly corresponds to TRBD2 (7 bases). This CDR3 region has 12 residues. Germline V gives CDR1 SQVTM, CDR2 ANQGSEA. The V and J ends lost 6 bases and 8 bases respectively, with 14 bases between them. In nucleotides, the CDR3 is TGCAGCGTACTTGGGGGGGGCGATGAGCAGTTCTTC. This codes for CSVLGGGDEQFF.

This clonotype was picked up many times. V and J are TRBV29-1 and TRBJ2-3; TRBD2 matches 11 bases. This CDR3 is built from 18 residues. With 5 bases clipped from V and 2 bases from J, the junction kept 15 bases outside the gene matches. Germline CDR1 reads SQVTM; CDR2 reads ANQGSEA. The DNA of the CDR3 is TGCAGCGTTTCCGGGACTAGCGGTCCGGAGCAGAACACAGATACGCAGTATTTT. This sequence encodes CSVSGTSGPEQNTDTQYF.

J is TRBJ2-3 and V is TRBV2; D may be TRBD2 (8 bases). The germline V and J ends were trimmed by 11 bases and 0 bases, with 15 bases remaining between them. The CDR3 contains 14 residues. In germline, CDR1 is SNHLY, CDR2 FYNNEI. CDR3 nucleotide sequence: TGTGCCGGCGGGGGGACAGCTAGCACAGATACGCAGTATTTT. Amino acids: CAGGGTASTDTQYF.

This clonotype showed up many times. The chain recombines TRBV6-5 with TRBJ1-1, with D possibly matching TRBD1 (6 bases). Germline V CDR1 and CDR2: MNHEY, SVGAGI. V lost 8 bases to trimming and J lost 7 bases, with 11 bases between them. This CDR3 has 11 residues. The CDR3 protein is CASAKQGEAFF. In DNA form, the CDR3 reads TGTGCCAGCGCTAAACAGGGTGAAGCTTTCTTT.

This clonotype occurred many times. The chain joins TRBV18 to TRBJ2-1, with 7 bases matching TRBD2. The CDR3 totals 14 residues. The trim removed 6 bases at V and 2 bases at J, leaving 4 bases unmatched. Germline CDR1 and CDR2: KGHSH and LQKENI. The CDR3 DNA reads as TGTGCCAGCTCTCTCAGCGGGACCTACAATGAGCAGTTCTTC. It yields the protein CASSLSGTYNEQFF.

This clonotype was counted many times. The rearrangement uses TRBV29-1 and TRBJ2-2; 7 nucleotides align to TRBD1. V shed 6 bases, J shed 4 bases, and the junction held 2 bases outside the gene matches. Germline lookup yields CDR1 SQVTM and CDR2 ANQGSEA. The CDR3 sequence is 12 residues long. CDR3: CSVGTVTGELFF. The CDR3 nucleotides are TGCAGCGTAGGGACAGTCACCGGGGAGCTGTTTTTT.

This clonotype was seen ten or more times. V is TRBV6-5 and J is TRBJ1-2; a possible D gene is TRBD1 (6 bases). Trimming cost V 8 bases and J 4 bases, with 14 bases left between them. There are 13 residues in the CDR3. CDR1 and CDR2 from the germline V gene are MNHEY and SVGAGI. CDR3 region: CASRGGASYGYTF. In DNA form, the CDR3 reads TGTGCCAGCCGAGGGGGTGCAAGCTATGGCTACACCTTC.

This clonotype was seen at least ten times. The chain employs TRBV12-3 or TRBV12-4 and TRBJ2-5; no reliable D call. The CDR3 has 12 residues. V shed 2 bases and J shed 4 bases, with 5 bases lying between them. CDR3 bases: TGTGCCAGCAGTTTAAAGGGAGAGACCCAGTACTTC. Translated: CASSLKGETQYF.

On this clonotype itself: It may be a read error: a sequence one base away is much more abundant. The chain joins TRBV2 to TRBJ1-5; D unclear. CDR3 length: 15 amino acids. CDR1 SNHLY and CDR2 FYNNEI come from the germline V gene. This chain's CDR3 is CVSSGRQYSNQPQHF. The DNA for the CDR3 is TGTGTCAGCAGTGGACGCCAGTATAGCAATCAGCCCCAGCATTTT.

This clonotype was detected ten times or more. The rearrangement joins TRBV27 to TRBJ1-5, with 9 bases identical to TRBD1. CDR1 is MNHEY, CDR2 SMNVEV, per germline (reference sequence). V shed 6 bases and J 3 bases; nucleotides not matched to a gene: 3. The CDR3 runs 14 residues. The CDR3 sequence: CASRDRGANQPQHF. DNA for the CDR3: TGTGCCAGCAGGGACAGGGGCGCCAATCAGCCCCAGCATTTT.

This clonotype was counted ten times or more. The chain carries TRBV6-6 and TRBJ2-7; 13 bases match TRBD2. Trimming cost V 8 bases and J 0 bases; bases outside gene matches: 1. Germline values: CDR1 MNHNY, CDR2 SVGAGI (reference sequence). This CDR3 contains 14 residues. CDR3: CASRTSGSSYEQYF. The CDR3 nucleotides are TGTGCCAGCCGGACTAGCGGGAGCTCCTACGAGCAGTACTTC.

This sequence joins TRBV7-6 and TRBJ2-3; tentatively, D is TRBD2 (6 bases). V lost 4 bases and J 6 bases, leaving 23 bases between the germline ends. This CDR3 spans 17 amino acids. Germline V lookup: CDR1 SGHVS, CDR2 FNYEAQ. DNA for the CDR3: TGTGCCAGCAGCTGGGCCCTCGGGAGCACCTCCGGGGATACGCAGTATTTT. It specifies CASSWALGSTSGDTQYF.

This chain joins TRBV30 and TRBJ2-7, with 9 bases aligning to TRBD1. J gave up 2 bases and V 4 bases, and 18 bases lay outside the gene matches. This CDR3 is 18 amino acids long. Germline CDR1 and CDR2: GTSNPN and SVGIG (reference sequence). CDR3 residues: CAWKSPGGQGALPYEQYF. CDR3 in DNA: TGTGCCTGGAAGAGCCCAGGGGGACAGGGTGCCCTACCCTACGAGCAGTACTTC.

This clonotype was detected ten times or more. The rearrangement uses TRBV7-9 and TRBJ2-7, with D possibly matching TRBD1 (5 bases). V was shortened by 1 base and J by 6 bases, with 16 bases between the two germline ends. The germline V gene has CDR1 SEHNR and CDR2 FQNEAQ (reference sequence). The CDR3 runs 15 residues. The CDR3 loop is CASSLGGRGRVEQYF. The CDR3 DNA follows: TGTGCCAGCAGCTTAGGCGGTAGGGGTAGGGTCGAGCAGTACTTC.

The rearrangement uses TRBV6-4 and TRBJ2-3; 7 bases agree with TRBD1. Germline V lookup: CDR1 MRHNA, CDR2 SNTAGT. The V gene end was trimmed by 5 bases and the J gene end by 4 bases; junction bases not matched to a gene: 6. The CDR3 contains 14 residues. The CDR3 region has the DNA TGTGCCAGCAGTCGACAGGGAATCGCAGATACGCAGTATTTT. Translation: CASSRQGIADTQYF.

This clonotype came up many times. The chain is built from TRBV2 and TRBJ2-6, with a tentative D call TRBD2 (5 bases). The V gene lost 8 bases and the J gene lost 1 base, with 6 bases spanning the gap. From germline, CDR1 is SNHLY and CDR2 FYNNEI. The CDR3 is 13 residues long. The CDR3: CASSGSGANVLTF. The DNA of the CDR3 is TGTGCCAGCTCGGGGTCTGGGGCCAACGTCCTGACTTTC.

This clonotype was seen repeatedly, ten times or more. The chain is built from TRBV20-1 and TRBJ2-5; D call uncertain. Germline CDR1 reads DFQATT; CDR2 reads SNEGSKA (reference sequence). The CDR3 contains 14 residues. The V end was cut by 5 bases, the J end by 4 bases, with 17 bases between. CDR3 in DNA: TGCAGTGCTCTGTCTTCCCTCGACCGAGAGACCCAGTACTTC. Amino acid sequence: CSALSSLDRETQYF.

This clonotype has a count of ten or more. CDR3 region: CASTRGISGGANEQFF. CDR3 nucleotides: TGTGCCTCCACCCGGGGGATAAGCGGGGGGGCGAATGAGCAGTTCTTC. The J gene is TRBJ2-1, the V gene TRBV27; 10 nucleotides agree with TRBD2. Trimming at V came to 11 bases and at J to 7 bases, leaving 17 bases not matched to a gene. Germline assignment: CDR1 MNHEY and CDR2 SMNVEV (reference sequence). CDR3 length: 16 amino acids.

This clonotype has just a few counts. The rearrangement joins TRBV5-1 to TRBJ1-2; 7 nucleotides match TRBD1. CDR3 length equals 13 residues. After removal of 4 bases from V and 2 bases from J, the junction contained 2 bases not matched to a gene. CDR1 is SGHRS and CDR2 is YFSETQ in the germline V gene. Here the CDR3 reads CASSPDRNYGYTF. The CDR3, as DNA: TGCGCCAGCAGCCCGGACAGGAACTATGGCTACACCTTC.

This clonotype was detected ten times or more. The chain links TRBV3-2 to TRBJ1-1; the DNA was not compared with TRBD1, the D call given in the table. TRBV3-2 constitutes a pseudogene. This CDR3 has 16 amino acids. The CDR3 nucleotides read TGTGCCAGCAGCCCGAGAGACAGAGGAAACACCCCTGAAGCTTTCTTT. This encodes CASSPRDRGNTPEAFF.

The sample holds many counts of this clonotype. V and J are TRBV3-1 and TRBJ2-1, with 10 bases lining up with TRBD1. The J segment lost 6 bases and the V segment lost 3 bases, leaving 2 bases of the junction unmatched. This CDR3 comprises 14 residues. CDR1 and CDR2 from the germline V gene are LGHDT and YNNKEL (reference sequence). CDR3 sequence (DNA): TGTGCCAGCAGCCAGGGACAGGGGCCCAATGAGCAGTTCTTC. Translation gives CASSQGQGPNEQFF.